Listed below are T cell receptor beta chains from one sample, sequenced in a study of blood T cell repertoires in COVID-19. The assay was immunoSEQ multiplex PCR, and TCRdb's table has in-frame clones only and misses some. The table lists roughly 330,000 clones, around 82% of them singletons, with roughly 1.3% in the top ten. The sample taken for sequencing was peripheral blood. These receptors were collected from a woman aged 45-65 years with acute or convalescent COVID-19. Each CDR3 is given with its conserved first and last residue. Fields, in order: V gene, clone size, D gene, J gene, CDR3 DNA, CDR3 protein. D genes are given only for firm matches. The size of a clone is reported for some rows only, either as once, few or many, or as a class for expanded clones.

v_gene: TRBV11-1; abundance: .; d_gene: TRBD2; j_gene: TRBJ2-7; CDR3nt: TGTGCCAGCAGCTTTAGCGGGGCATCCTACGAGCAGTACTTC; CDR3aa: CASSFSGASYEQYF
v_gene: TRBV27; abundance: .; d_gene: .; j_gene: TRBJ2-1; CDR3nt: TGTGCCAGCAGCCCCCGGAGCGTAAGTTACAATGAGCAGTTCTTC; CDR3aa: CASSPRSVSYNEQFF
v_gene: TRBV5-5; abundance: .; d_gene: .; j_gene: TRBJ2-1; CDR3nt: TGTGCCAGCAGCCCCTCCCTGGCCAGCTCCTACAATGAGCAGTTCTTC; CDR3aa: CASSPSLASSYNEQFF
v_gene: TRBV6-5; abundance: .; d_gene: TRBD1; j_gene: TRBJ1-2; CDR3nt: TGTGCCAGCAGTTTAAGACAGGGCAACGTCTATGGCTACACCTTC; CDR3aa: CASSLRQGNVYGYTF
v_gene: TRBV5-1; abundance: .; d_gene: .; j_gene: TRBJ2-1; CDR3nt: TGCGCCAGCAGCTTGGACAGGAGCTACAATGAGCAGTTCTTC; CDR3aa: CASSLDRSYNEQFF
v_gene: TRBV6-5; abundance: .; d_gene: .; j_gene: TRBJ1-1; CDR3nt: TGTGCCAGCAGTTTTCCGGGGGGAACTGAAGCTTTCTTT; CDR3aa: CASSFPGGTEAFF
v_gene: TRBV4-1; abundance: .; d_gene: .; j_gene: TRBJ1-2; CDR3nt: TGCGCCAGCACCCCCGCGGGACTTGTGGGCTACACCTTC; CDR3aa: CASTPAGLVGYTF
v_gene: TRBV20-1; abundance: once; d_gene: TRBD1; j_gene: TRBJ1-1; CDR3nt: TGCAGTGCTCACCAAGACCCGAGGACAGGTTTT; CDR3aa: CSAHQDPRTGF
v_gene: TRBV13; abundance: .; d_gene: TRBD1; j_gene: TRBJ2-6; CDR3nt: TGTGCCAGCAGCTCCAATACCGGGACAGGTAGCTCTGGGGCCAACGTCCTGACTTTC; CDR3aa: CASSSNTGTGSSGANVLTF
v_gene: TRBV28; abundance: .; d_gene: .; j_gene: TRBJ1-4; CDR3nt: TGTGCCAGCAGTTTACGGCTGGGGGCAGGGGAAAAACTGTTTTTT; CDR3aa: CASSLRLGAGEKLFF
v_gene: TRBV6-5; abundance: .; d_gene: TRBD2; j_gene: TRBJ2-5; CDR3nt: TGTGCCAGCAGCCCAACTAGCGGTCAAGAGACCCAGTACTTC; CDR3aa: CASSPTSGQETQYF
v_gene: TRBV11-3; abundance: few; d_gene: TRBD2; j_gene: TRBJ2-1; CDR3nt: TGTGCCAGCAGCTTAGGAACTAGCGTAGGGAATGAGCAGTTCTTC; CDR3aa: CASSLGTSVGNEQFF
v_gene: TRBV4-1; abundance: once; d_gene: .; j_gene: TRBJ1-1; CDR3nt: TGCGCCAGCAGCCAAGCCGGGACACCGAACACTGAAGCTTTCTTT; CDR3aa: CASSQAGTPNTEAFF
v_gene: TRBV5-4; abundance: .; d_gene: .; j_gene: TRBJ1-4; CDR3nt: TGTGCCAGCAGCTCCGGGGCTAATGAAAAACTGTTTTTT; CDR3aa: CASSSGANEKLFF
v_gene: TRBV7-9; abundance: few; d_gene: .; j_gene: TRBJ2-3; CDR3nt: TGTGCCAGCAGCCCCTTAGATACGCAGTATTTT; CDR3aa: CASSPLDTQYF
v_gene: TRBV10-3; abundance: .; d_gene: .; j_gene: TRBJ2-5; CDR3nt: TGTGCCATCAGTGAGGGTGGAGCTCTAGGCGAGACCCAGTACTTC; CDR3aa: CAISEGGALGETQYF
v_gene: TRBV29-1; abundance: .; d_gene: .; j_gene: TRBJ1-2; CDR3nt: TGCAGCGTTTTCTCCCCTGGACAATCCTATGGCTACACCTTC; CDR3aa: CSVFSPGQSYGYTF
v_gene: TRBV5-5; abundance: .; d_gene: TRBD1; j_gene: TRBJ1-1; CDR3nt: TGTGCCAGCAGCTCTGAGGGGGCCGCTGAAGCTTTCTTT; CDR3aa: CASSSEGAAEAFF
v_gene: TRBV6-4; abundance: once; d_gene: .; j_gene: TRBJ1-5; CDR3nt: TGTGCCAGCAGTGAAGGGAACAGGGACCAGCCCCAGCATTTT; CDR3aa: CASSEGNRDQPQHF
v_gene: TRBV2; abundance: .; d_gene: TRBD1; j_gene: TRBJ1-1; CDR3nt: TGTGCCAGCAGTCCCCGGGGACAGGGGAGCACTGAAGCTTTCTTT; CDR3aa: CASSPRGQGSTEAFF
v_gene: TRBV18; abundance: few; d_gene: TRBD1; j_gene: TRBJ2-2; CDR3nt: TGTGCCAGCTCACCGGACAGGTCACACGGGGAGCTGTTTTTT; CDR3aa: CASSPDRSHGELFF
v_gene: TRBV4-3; abundance: .; d_gene: .; j_gene: TRBJ2-3; CDR3nt: TGCGCCAGCAGCCAAGATCTCAGCCAGGGCTCAGATACGCAGTATTTT; CDR3aa: CASSQDLSQGSDTQYF
v_gene: TRBV19; abundance: .; d_gene: TRBD1; j_gene: TRBJ2-2; CDR3nt: TGTGCCAGTAGTATCGAGGCAGGGGGCTACGGGGAGCTGTTTTTT; CDR3aa: CASSIEAGGYGELFF
v_gene: TRBV7-9; abundance: .; d_gene: .; j_gene: TRBJ2-1; CDR3nt: TGTGCCAGCAGCTTAAAAGGGACTGCCTTCTACAATGAGCAGTTCTTC; CDR3aa: CASSLKGTAFYNEQFF
v_gene: TRBV28; abundance: .; d_gene: .; j_gene: TRBJ1-1; CDR3nt: TGTGCCAGCAGTTCAATGACCGGGGGGGTCACTGAAGCTTTCTTT; CDR3aa: CASSSMTGGVTEAFF
v_gene: TRBV5-1; abundance: .; d_gene: TRBD2; j_gene: TRBJ2-3; CDR3nt: TGCGCCAGCAGCCCTACTAGCGGGGGGGCGTCTACGCAGTATTTT; CDR3aa: CASSPTSGGASTQYF
v_gene: TRBV10-2; abundance: few; d_gene: .; j_gene: TRBJ1-6; CDR3nt: TGCGCCAGCAGTGGCCAGGGTAATAATTCACCCCTCCACTTT; CDR3aa: CASSGQGNNSPLHF
v_gene: TRBV5-1; abundance: .; d_gene: .; j_gene: TRBJ2-7; CDR3nt: TGCGCCAGCAGCTTGGAGGGTAGAACAGGCGTTGACGAGCAGTACTTC; CDR3aa: CASSLEGRTGVDEQYF
v_gene: TRBV30; abundance: once; d_gene: TRBD1; j_gene: TRBJ2-4; CDR3nt: TGTGCCTGGAGTGGGACAGGGGGTAGAAACATTCAGTACTTC; CDR3aa: CAWSGTGGRNIQYF
v_gene: TRBV5-4; abundance: .; d_gene: TRBD2; j_gene: TRBJ2-1; CDR3nt: TGTGCCAGCAGCTCCACCAGCGGGGACTACAATGAGCAGTTCTTC; CDR3aa: CASSSTSGDYNEQFF
v_gene: TRBV5-1; abundance: .; d_gene: TRBD2; j_gene: TRBJ2-1; CDR3nt: TGCGCCAGCAGCTTGGCCGCAGGGACTAGCGGGGGAAATGAGCAGTTCTTC; CDR3aa: CASSLAAGTSGGNEQFF
v_gene: TRBV3-1/TRBV3-2; abundance: .; d_gene: TRBD1; j_gene: TRBJ2-2; CDR3nt: TGTGCCAGCAGCCGCAGACAGGGGAACACCGGGGAGCTGTTTTTT; CDR3aa: CASSRRQGNTGELFF
v_gene: TRBV11-2; abundance: once; d_gene: TRBD1; j_gene: TRBJ2-2; CDR3nt: TGTGCCAGCAGCTTACAGGGGGCATCCGGGGAGCTGTTTTTT; CDR3aa: CASSLQGASGELFF
v_gene: TRBV7-2; abundance: once; d_gene: TRBD1; j_gene: TRBJ1-1; CDR3nt: TGTGCCAGCAGCCTCGGGACAGGGCTGACTGAAGCTTTCTTT; CDR3aa: CASSLGTGLTEAFF
v_gene: TRBV3-1/TRBV3-2; abundance: .; d_gene: .; j_gene: TRBJ1-3; CDR3nt: TGTGCCAGCAGCCTGGGGGGCTCTGGAAACACCATATATTTT; CDR3aa: CASSLGGSGNTIYF
v_gene: TRBV5-1; abundance: .; d_gene: TRBD1; j_gene: TRBJ1-2; CDR3nt: TGCGCCAGCAGCAAGGACAGGGGAACTAACTATGGCTACACCTTC; CDR3aa: CASSKDRGTNYGYTF
v_gene: TRBV11-3; abundance: .; d_gene: .; j_gene: TRBJ2-3; CDR3nt: TGTGCCAGCAGCCCCCAGGGCACAGATACGCAGTATTTT; CDR3aa: CASSPQGTDTQYF
v_gene: TRBV6-5; abundance: .; d_gene: .; j_gene: TRBJ1-2; CDR3nt: TGTGCCAGCACAGAAGGGGCCGGCTACACCTTC; CDR3aa: CASTEGAGYTF
v_gene: TRBV4-1; abundance: many; d_gene: .; j_gene: TRBJ1-1; CDR3nt: TGCGCCAGCAGAGGGACATTGCTGAACACTGAAGCTTTCTTT; CDR3aa: CASRGTLLNTEAFF
v_gene: TRBV19; abundance: .; d_gene: TRBD2; j_gene: TRBJ2-1; CDR3nt: TGTGCCAGTAGTATAGGGACTAGCGGGATAGACAATGAGCAGTTCTTC; CDR3aa: CASSIGTSGIDNEQFF
v_gene: TRBV19; abundance: .; d_gene: TRBD1; j_gene: TRBJ2-5; CDR3nt: TGTGCCAGTAGTATATTCTTAACAGGGGGTGCGGAGACCCAGTACTTC; CDR3aa: CASSIFLTGGAETQYF
v_gene: TRBV6-5; abundance: .; d_gene: TRBD1; j_gene: TRBJ1-1; CDR3nt: TGTGCCAGCAGTTATTCAGGGGGGGCTTTCTTT; CDR3aa: CASSYSGGAFF
v_gene: TRBV19; abundance: .; d_gene: TRBD1; j_gene: TRBJ1-4; CDR3nt: TGTGCCAGTAGTAGACAGGGGGCGATCCAAAAACTGTTTTTT; CDR3aa: CASSRQGAIQKLFF
v_gene: TRBV27; abundance: .; d_gene: TRBD1; j_gene: TRBJ2-7; CDR3nt: TGTGCCAGCAGGGGACAGGCGGCCTACGAGCAGTACTTC; CDR3aa: CASRGQAAYEQYF
v_gene: TRBV7-8; abundance: .; d_gene: .; j_gene: TRBJ2-7; CDR3nt: TGTGCCAGCAGCTTACGAGTGGCAGGAAATTCCTACGAGCAGTACTTC; CDR3aa: CASSLRVAGNSYEQYF
v_gene: TRBV28; abundance: .; d_gene: .; j_gene: TRBJ2-7; CDR3nt: TGTGCCAGCAATCGGGACTTCTACGAGCAGTACTTC; CDR3aa: CASNRDFYEQYF
v_gene: TRBV15; abundance: .; d_gene: .; j_gene: TRBJ1-2; CDR3nt: TGTGCCACCAGCAGGACAGTCCTTTATGGCTACACCTTC; CDR3aa: CATSRTVLYGYTF
v_gene: TRBV18; abundance: .; d_gene: .; j_gene: TRBJ1-3; CDR3nt: TGTGCCAGCTCACCGGGACTTGGAAACACCATATATTTT; CDR3aa: CASSPGLGNTIYF
v_gene: TRBV4-2; abundance: .; d_gene: TRBD2; j_gene: TRBJ2-2; CDR3nt: TGTGCCAGCAGCCCCCGCGCAGGTAGCGGGAGGAACACCGGGGAGCTGTTTTTT; CDR3aa: CASSPRAGSGRNTGELFF
v_gene: TRBV5-1; abundance: .; d_gene: TRBD1; j_gene: TRBJ2-5; CDR3nt: TGCGCCAGCAGCTTGGTGGGGACAGAAGAGACCCAGTACTTC; CDR3aa: CASSLVGTEETQYF
v_gene: TRBV4-1; abundance: .; d_gene: .; j_gene: TRBJ2-5; CDR3nt: TGCGCCAGCAGCCAAATGACAGAGAAACAAGAGACCCAGTACTTC; CDR3aa: CASSQMTEKQETQYF
v_gene: TRBV12-3/TRBV12-4; abundance: .; d_gene: .; j_gene: TRBJ1-4; CDR3nt: TGTGCCAGCAGTTTCTATGAAAAACTGTTTTTT; CDR3aa: CASSFYEKLFF
v_gene: TRBV30; abundance: .; d_gene: .; j_gene: TRBJ1-2; CDR3nt: TGTGCCTGGAGTGTAGTCGGGGGGTATGACGGCTACACCTTC; CDR3aa: CAWSVVGGYDGYTF
v_gene: TRBV27; abundance: .; d_gene: .; j_gene: TRBJ2-3; CDR3nt: TGTGCCAGCAGTTTAGGCGGGAGCACAGATACGCAGTATTTT; CDR3aa: CASSLGGSTDTQYF
v_gene: TRBV24-1; abundance: .; d_gene: TRBD1; j_gene: TRBJ1-5; CDR3nt: TGTGCCACCAGTGATTTGCGGGACAGGGACGACGGGAGCAATCAGCCCCAGCATTTT; CDR3aa: CATSDLRDRDDGSNQPQHF
v_gene: TRBV28; abundance: .; d_gene: .; j_gene: TRBJ2-1; CDR3nt: TGTGCCAGCAGAAGAACAGGGTTCAATGAGCAGTTCTTC; CDR3aa: CASRRTGFNEQFF
v_gene: TRBV29-1; abundance: few; d_gene: TRBD2; j_gene: TRBJ2-7; CDR3nt: TGCAGCGTTGGACCTAGCGGGAGGGCAAGCGAGCAGTACTTC; CDR3aa: CSVGPSGRASEQYF
v_gene: TRBV25-1; abundance: .; d_gene: .; j_gene: TRBJ1-1; CDR3nt: TGTGCCAGCAGTGAGCAACTGTCCTCTGAAGCTTTCTTT; CDR3aa: CASSEQLSSEAFF
v_gene: TRBV7-2; abundance: .; d_gene: .; j_gene: TRBJ2-5; CDR3nt: TGTGCCAGCAGTGCGGAGTTTGGAGAGACCCAGTACTTC; CDR3aa: CASSAEFGETQYF
v_gene: TRBV7-9; abundance: few; d_gene: TRBD2; j_gene: TRBJ2-1; CDR3nt: TGTGCCAGCAGGTACACTAGCGATGAGCAGTTCTTC; CDR3aa: CASRYTSDEQFF